The present TCR beta chain was sequenced within a study of blood T cell repertoires in COVID-19. Germline V lookup: CDR1 SGHVS, CDR2 FNYEAQ. This CDR3 is 14 amino acids long. Concerning this clone: Relative to the germline gene, one junction end is altered; a read error may explain this.

The protocol was immunoSEQ multiplex PCR, while the TCRdb copy is restricted to in-frame clones and leaves out a portion. The data contain fewer than 85,000 clones, around 72% of them singletons. This rearrangement joins TRBV7-6 to TRBJ1-4; the D is unclear. The source material was peripheral blood. This TCR was sampled from a human donor with acute or convalescent COVID-19. The donor label of this sample is uncertain. The chain's CDR3 is CASSFFEGNEKLFF. In nucleotides, the CDR3 is TGTGCCAGCAGCTTTTTCGAAGGAAATGAAAAACTATTTTTT.